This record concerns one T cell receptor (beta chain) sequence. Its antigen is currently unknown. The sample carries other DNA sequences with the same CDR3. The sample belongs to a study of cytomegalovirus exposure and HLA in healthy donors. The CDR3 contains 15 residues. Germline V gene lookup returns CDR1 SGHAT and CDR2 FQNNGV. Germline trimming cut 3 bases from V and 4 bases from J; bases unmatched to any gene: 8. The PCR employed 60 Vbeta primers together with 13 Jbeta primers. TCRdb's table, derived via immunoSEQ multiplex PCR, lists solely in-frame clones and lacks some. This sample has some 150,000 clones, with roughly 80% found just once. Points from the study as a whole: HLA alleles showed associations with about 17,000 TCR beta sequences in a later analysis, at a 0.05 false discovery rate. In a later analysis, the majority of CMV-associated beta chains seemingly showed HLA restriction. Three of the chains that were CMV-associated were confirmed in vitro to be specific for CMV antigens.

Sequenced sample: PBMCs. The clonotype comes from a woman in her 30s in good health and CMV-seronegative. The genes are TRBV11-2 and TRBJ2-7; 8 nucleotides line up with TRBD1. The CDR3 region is CASSLGTGPFYEQYF. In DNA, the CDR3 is TGTGCCAGCAGCTTGGGGACAGGTCCTTTTTACGAGCAGTACTTC.